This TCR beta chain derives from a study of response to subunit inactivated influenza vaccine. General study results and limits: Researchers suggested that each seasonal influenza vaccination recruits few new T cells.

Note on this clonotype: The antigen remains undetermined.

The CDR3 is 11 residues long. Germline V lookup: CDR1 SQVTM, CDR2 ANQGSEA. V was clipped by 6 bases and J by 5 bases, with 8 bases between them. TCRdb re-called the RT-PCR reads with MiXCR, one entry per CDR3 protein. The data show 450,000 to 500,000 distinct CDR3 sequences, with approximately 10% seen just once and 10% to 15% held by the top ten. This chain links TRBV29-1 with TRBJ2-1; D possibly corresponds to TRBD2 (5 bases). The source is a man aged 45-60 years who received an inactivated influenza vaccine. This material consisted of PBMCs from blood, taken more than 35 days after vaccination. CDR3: CSVTGNNEQFF. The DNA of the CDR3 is TGCAGCGTGACGGGGAACAATGAGCAGTTCTTC.